Below, 8 T cell receptor beta chains from the same sample are listed, as sequenced in a study of CXCR3-negative and CXCR3-positive naive CD8 T cells (dated by TCRdb to the late 2010s). General findings and caveats noted by the study authors: Compared with CXCR3-negative naive cells, CXCR3-positive naive cells had TRB CDR3s with higher hydrophobicity (lower Kidera factor 4), lower energy, and higher strength and volume indices.

Sequencing used a NextSeq 550. The Human TCR Profiling Kit (MiLaboratory) was used to prepare UMI-labeled 5' RACE TRB cDNA libraries. One entry per CDR3 protein sequence results from the TCRdb reprocessing of the reads, with DNA left out. This sample's listing comprises roughly 120,000 distinct CDR3 sequences. The biggest ten clones account for around 0.54% of the sample. What these receptors recognize is not known. Sequencing was done on a sample of naive CXCR3+ CD8+ T cells from blood. The sample's cell subset or site label, decoded: CD45RO-CCR7+CD27+CD95- naive CD8+ T cells expressing CXCR3 (TNR3+). These receptors all come from a human donor in good health. Some clones in this sample may be carry-over from other donors' samples.

The CDR3 sequence: CATSPGPGLEAFF. The chain combines TRBV15 with TRBJ1-1; TCRdb returns TRBD1, unconfirmable since there is no DNA. The CDR3 contains 13 residues. The germline V gene has CDR1 LNHNV and CDR2 YYDKDF (reference sequence). Using reference TRBV15 and TRBJ1-1 for the parts outside the CDR3, the full variable domain is DAMVIQNPRYQVTQFGKPVTLSCSQTLNHNVMYWYQQKSSQAPKLLFHYYDKDFNNEADTPDNFQSRRPNTSFCFLDIRSPGLGDTAMYLCATSPGPGLEAFFGQGTRLTVV.

The chain combines TRBV29-1 with TRBJ1-5. Germline V CDR1 and CDR2: SQVTM, ANQGSEA. The CDR3 spans 13 residues. CDR3: CSVEGGINQPQHF. The full variable domain, with the rest looked up from reference TRBV29-1 and TRBJ1-5, is SAVISQKPSRDICQRGTSLTIQCQVDSQVTMMFWYRQQPGQSLTLIATANQGSEATYESGFVIDKFPISRPNLTFSTLTVSNMSPEDSSIYLCSVEGGINQPQHFGDGTRLSIL.

The rearrangement joins TRBV12-3 or TRBV12-4 to TRBJ2-1; checking the TCRdb D call of TRBD2 is not possible without DNA. The CDR3 runs 19 residues. The CDR3 loop reads CASSYGPGDGLVGYNEQFF.

The rearrangement joins TRBV5-6 to TRBJ1-1. The CDR3 sequence is 14 residues long. Germline CDR1 is SGHDT and CDR2 is YYEEEE. The CDR3 here is CASSLIGVATEAFF.

The rearrangement uses TRBV7-9 and TRBJ2-1; TCRdb calls TRBD1, which cannot be checked without DNA. Germline loops: CDR1 SEHNR, CDR2 FQNEAQ (reference sequence). There are 16 residues in the CDR3. This CDR3 is CASSLPSGFSYNEQFF.

The rearrangement joins TRBV29-1 to TRBJ2-5; checking the TCRdb D call of TRBD2 is not possible without DNA. CDR3 length: 15 residues. In germline, CDR1 is SQVTM, CDR2 ANQGSEA. This chain's CDR3 is CSVGLAGDYQETQYF.

The chain recombines TRBV14 with TRBJ1-2; TCRdb picks TRBD1, but there is no DNA to check that call. The germline V gene has CDR1 SGHDN and CDR2 FVKESK. This CDR3 spans 14 amino acids. CDR3: CASSQSHTGAGYTF.

The rearrangement joins TRBV7-7 to TRBJ2-5; TCRdb names TRBD2, which stays unverified in the absence of DNA. The CDR3 length is 17 residues. Germline V gene lookup returns CDR1 SSHAT and CDR2 FNYEAQ (reference sequence). CDR3 sequence reads: CASSLAHGSGRRETQYF.